These T cell receptor beta chains were read from a single sample in a study of CD8 T cells in ankylosing spondylitis. A single record per CDR3 protein comes from TCRdb applying MiXCR to the 5' RACE reads. The sample yields nearly 250,000 distinct CDR3 sequences, more than 25% seen once. Sequencing used blood, either unsorted or a sorted T cell fraction (not recorded which). The receptors stem from a male donor with ankylosing spondylitis or in good health (not recorded which). Both conserved end residues are part of each CDR3. The order of the fields is D gene, clone size, J gene, V gene, CDR3 DNA, CDR3 protein. A D gene is named only where the DNA matches it firmly. Not every row has a clone size; where given, it reads once, few, many or a size class.

>NA|few|TRBJ1-4|TRBV6-1
TGTGCCAATACTAAACCAGGACAGCCTCTAAATGAAAAACTGTTTTTT
CANTKPGQPLNEKLFF
>TRBD1|NA|TRBJ1-1|TRBV25-1
TGTGCCAGCAGTGAGACAGGGCGAACGATGAACACTGAAGCTTTCTTT
CASSETGRTMNTEAFF
>TRBD2|few|TRBJ2-3|TRBV10-2
TGCGCCAGCAGTGACTCGGGCGGGGGGACAGATACGCAGTATTTT
CASSDSGGGTDTQYF
>NA|NA|TRBJ1-5|TRBV12-3/TRBV12-4
TGTGCCAGCAGTTATCAGGGACTAGAGCAGCCCCAGCATTTT
CASSYQGLEQPQHF
>TRBD2|NA|TRBJ2-1|TRBV7-2
TGTGCCAGCAGCTCGGGACTAGCGGGGGGAAATGAGCAGTTCTTC
CASSSGLAGGNEQFF
>TRBD1|few|TRBJ1-2|TRBV12-3/TRBV12-4
TGTGCCAGCAGACGACAGGGCAGTGGCTACACCTTC
CASRRQGSGYTF
>TRBD1|NA|TRBJ2-7|TRBV29-1
TGCAGCGTTGAGTTGCAGACAGGGGTCTCCTACGAGCAGTACTTC
CSVELQTGVSYEQYF
>NA|NA|TRBJ2-5|TRBV20-1
TGCAGTGCTACGGCCTACCAAGAGACCCAGTACTTC
CSATAYQETQYF
>TRBD2|NA|TRBJ2-3|TRBV7-3
TGTGCCACGCGGGGGGGCAGCACAGATACGCAGTATTTT
CATRGGSTDTQYF
>NA|few|TRBJ1-2|TRBV20-1
TGCAGTGCTCGGACAGTCAATAACTATGGCTACACCTTC
CSARTVNNYGYTF
>NA|many|TRBJ1-6|TRBV20-1
TGCAGTGCTAGTCTCTCCAGAGCTAATTCACCCCTCCACTTT
CSASLSRANSPLHF
>TRBD1|NA|TRBJ2-7|TRBV27
TGTGCCAGCGCCTCGACAGGGGGCGAAGTCTACGAGCAGTACTTC
CASASTGGEVYEQYF
>NA|NA|TRBJ2-6|TRBV25-1
TGTGCCAGCAGTGAATCCGGAGGTGGGGCCAACGTCCTGACTTTC
CASSESGGGANVLTF
>NA|few|TRBJ2-4|TRBV11-2
TGTGCCAGCAGCTTAGCCAGGGTCATGGACATTCAGTACTTC
CASSLARVMDIQYF
>NA|NA|TRBJ2-5|TRBV9
TGTGCCAGCAGCGTAGACCTTCAAGAGACCCAGTACTTC
CASSVDLQETQYF
>NA|NA|TRBJ1-1|TRBV12-3/TRBV12-4
TGTGCCAGCAGTTTAGTAGGAGGGCCCACTGAAGCTTTCTTT
CASSLVGGPTEAFF
>TRBD1|many|TRBJ2-7|TRBV6-1
TGTGCCAGCAGTCGAACCCAGGGGGCACCCTACGAGCAGTACTTC
CASSRTQGAPYEQYF
>NA|NA|TRBJ2-1|TRBV10-3
TGTGCCATCAGCTACACAAGCTCCTACAATGAGCAGTTCTTC
CAISYTSSYNEQFF
>TRBD2|NA|TRBJ2-3|TRBV20-1
TGCAGTGCTAGGACTAGCGGGGTTCCAGATACGCAGTATTTT
CSARTSGVPDTQYF
>NA|few|TRBJ1-6|TRBV6-1
TGTGCCAGCAGTCATAGCTCCTATAATTCACCCCTCCACTTT
CASSHSSYNSPLHF
>NA|few|TRBJ2-1|TRBV20-1
TGCAGTGCTCTGGGTAATGAGCAGTTCTTC
CSALGNEQFF
>NA|NA|TRBJ2-7|TRBV7-7
TGTGCTAGCAGCTTGAGGAATCTCTCCTACGAGCAGTACTTC
CASSLRNLSYEQYF
>NA|NA|TRBJ2-3|TRBV6-5
TGTGCCAGCAGCTTAGCGGATGGAGATACGCAGTATTTT
CASSLADGDTQYF
>NA|NA|TRBJ2-1|TRBV9
TGTGCCAGCAGCCTTGGCCCCCCATGGAGTAATGAGCAGTTCTTC
CASSLGPPWSNEQFF
>NA|few|TRBJ2-5|TRBV5-8
TGTGCCAGCAGCCCCCGACGGTTACAAGAGACCCAGTACTTC
CASSPRRLQETQYF
>NA|NA|TRBJ2-3|TRBV5-5
TGTGCCAGCAGTGAGAACAGGGCTGCGCAGTATTTT
CASSENRAAQYF
>NA|few|TRBJ2-5|TRBV18
TGTGCCAGCTCACCATTCGATTACCAAGAGACCCAGTACTTC
CASSPFDYQETQYF
>NA|NA|TRBJ1-1|TRBV5-1
TGCGCCAGCAGCTTGGAGTGGGGGCAGGACACTGAAGCTTTCTTT
CASSLEWGQDTEAFF
>NA|few|TRBJ1-2|TRBV20-1
TGCAGTGCTCTAGGACCACTGACTGGCGGCTACACCTTC
CSALGPLTGGYTF
>TRBD2|NA|TRBJ2-7|TRBV7-2
TGTGCCAGCGCCACCCCGGGGGGCTACGAGCAGTACTTC
CASATPGGYEQYF
>NA|NA|TRBJ1-1|TRBV6-5
TGTGCCAGCAGTTACTCGTTCACAGGGAAACTGAACACTGAAGCTTTCTTT
CASSYSFTGKLNTEAFF
>NA|few|TRBJ2-1|TRBV11-2
TGTGCCAGCAGCTTATGGGGACTTGGGGGCATCGAGGTCTACAATGAGCAGTTCTTC
CASSLWGLGGIEVYNEQFF
>NA|NA|TRBJ2-2|TRBV7-3
TGTGCCAGCAGCTTCTCGGGGCAGGGGGGTTCCGGGGAGCTGTTTTTT
CASSFSGQGGSGELFF
>NA|NA|TRBJ2-7|TRBV24-1
TGTGCCACCAGTTCGGGCCTCGGGCGGGACGAGCAGTACTTC
CATSSGLGRDEQYF
>TRBD1|few|TRBJ2-3|TRBV30
TGTGCCTGGAGTGTAGGGACAGCTTCAGATACGCAGTATTTT
CAWSVGTASDTQYF
>NA|NA|TRBJ1-2|TRBV5-1
TGCGCCAGCAGCATAGCTAACTATGGCTACACCTTC
CASSIANYGYTF
>TRBD1|NA|TRBJ2-7|TRBV20-1
TGCAGTGCTCAGGTGCCGGGACAGGACATTGGCGAGCAGTACTTC
CSAQVPGQDIGEQYF
>TRBD2|NA|TRBJ2-3|TRBV5-1
TGCGCCAGCAGCCGAGCGGGGGGGTCAGATACGCAGTATTTT
CASSRAGGSDTQYF
>NA|NA|TRBJ1-4|TRBV28
TGTGCCAGCAGTGGGAAAGCAGTAGGGGAGGAAAAACTGTTTTTT
CASSGKAVGEEKLFF
>NA|few|TRBJ1-1|TRBV6-5
TGTGCCAGCAGTTACTCGCGACTTAGCAGTATGAACACTGAAGCTTTCTTT
CASSYSRLSSMNTEAFF
>NA|once|TRBJ1-1|TRBV7-9
TGTGCCAGCAGCCCAGTCATAGGGGCTTTCTTT
CASSPVIGAFF
>NA|NA|TRBJ2-7|TRBV3-1
TGTGCCAGCACCCTCAGCGGCGAGCAGTACTTC
CASTLSGEQYF
>NA|NA|TRBJ1-1|TRBV6-1
TGTGCCAGCAGGACAGGCCGGGGGAACACTGAAGCTTTCTTT
CASRTGRGNTEAFF
>TRBD2|NA|TRBJ2-3|TRBV20-1
TGCAGTGCTAGGTCTAGCGGGGGGGCGCCAGATACGCAGTATTTT
CSARSSGGAPDTQYF
>NA|NA|TRBJ2-3|TRBV20-1
TGCAGTGCGGGACGGGGCACAGATACGCAGTATTTT
CSAGRGTDTQYF
>TRBD1|NA|TRBJ2-1|TRBV18
TGTGCCAGCTCACCAACGGGACAGGACCCCTACAATGAGCAGTTCTTC
CASSPTGQDPYNEQFF
>NA|few|TRBJ2-3|TRBV6-1
TGTGCCAGCAGTAGGGACCCCACAGATACGCAGTATTTT
CASSRDPTDTQYF
>NA|few|TRBJ2-7|TRBV5-5
TGTGCCAGCAGCTTGGCCAATCTCCCCGAGCAGTACTTC
CASSLANLPEQYF
>NA|NA|TRBJ1-1|TRBV7-6
TGTGCCAGCAGCTCCCACAGGGACTCGAACACTGAAGCTTTCTTT
CASSSHRDSNTEAFF
>NA|NA|TRBJ1-4|TRBV10-3
TGTGCCATCAGTGAGTCGACAGCAACTAATGAAAAACTGTTTTTT
CAISESTATNEKLFF
>NA|few|TRBJ2-1|TRBV7-9
TGTGCCAGCAGCTTATCTAGGGGCCTTGACAATGAGCAGTTCTTC
CASSLSRGLDNEQFF
>NA|NA|TRBJ2-1|TRBV29-1
TGCAGTGGGGGGTCAAACTACAATGAGCAGTTCTTC
CSGGSNYNEQFF
>TRBD1|once|TRBJ2-5|TRBV25-1
TGTGCCAGCAGTGACTCCAGGGGGCCCGAGACCCAGTACTTC
CASSDSRGPETQYF